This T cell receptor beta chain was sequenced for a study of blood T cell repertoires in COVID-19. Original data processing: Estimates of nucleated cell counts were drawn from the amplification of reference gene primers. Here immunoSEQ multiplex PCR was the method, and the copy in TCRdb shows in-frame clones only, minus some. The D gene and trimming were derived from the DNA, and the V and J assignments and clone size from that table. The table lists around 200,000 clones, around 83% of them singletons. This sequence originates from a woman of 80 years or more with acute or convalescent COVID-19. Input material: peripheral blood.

This CDR3 is CASRQRQGSYEQYF. For the CDR3, the DNA is TGTGCCAGCAGGCAGAGACAGGGGTCCTACGAGCAGTACTTC. The chain has TRBV27 and TRBJ2-7; TRBD1 matches 8 bases. Germline CDR1 reads MNHEY; CDR2 reads SMNVEV (reference sequence). V was pared by 6 bases and J by 1 base, with 5 bases of the junction left unmatched. The CDR3 spans 14 residues.